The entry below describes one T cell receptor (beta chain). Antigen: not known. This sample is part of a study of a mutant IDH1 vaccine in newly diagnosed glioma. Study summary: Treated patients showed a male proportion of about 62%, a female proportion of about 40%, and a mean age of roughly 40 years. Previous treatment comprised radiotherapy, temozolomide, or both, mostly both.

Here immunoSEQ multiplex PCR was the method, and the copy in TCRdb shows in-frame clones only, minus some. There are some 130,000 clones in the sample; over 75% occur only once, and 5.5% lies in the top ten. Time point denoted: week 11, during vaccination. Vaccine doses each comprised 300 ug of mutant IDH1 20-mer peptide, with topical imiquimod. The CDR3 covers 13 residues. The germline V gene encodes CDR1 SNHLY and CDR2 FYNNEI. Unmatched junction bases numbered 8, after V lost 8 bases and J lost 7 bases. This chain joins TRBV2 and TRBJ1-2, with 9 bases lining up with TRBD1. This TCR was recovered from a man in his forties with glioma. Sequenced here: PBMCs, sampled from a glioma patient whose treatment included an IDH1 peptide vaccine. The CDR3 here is CASPTGGYRGYTF. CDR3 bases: TGTGCCAGCCCAACAGGGGGCTACCGTGGCTACACCTTC.